This T cell receptor beta chain was captured in a study of regulatory T cells in long-lasting Graves disease. Sequencing libraries for TCR beta were prepared with iRepertoire HTBI primers and Arm-PCR of CDR3 regions. Source study methods: More than 55 TRBV and 12 to 15 TRBJ segments were identified across samples. TCRdb itself ran the multiplex PCR reads through MiXCR, one entry per CDR3 protein. These V and J calls are TCRdb output, not the study's own analysis. Altogether hundreds of thousands of distinct CDR3 sequences are present, over 15% being singletons, with the ten largest covering roughly 30%. This clonotype has more than one count but fewer than ten. The target antigen is unknown. Regarding time point: newly diagnosed GD, antithyroid drugs for less than 3 months. PBMCs provided the RNA from which the TCR library was made. J gave up 6 bases and V 5 bases, and 6 bases lay outside the gene matches. The CDR3 totals 14 residues. The germline V gene has CDR1 SGHRS and CDR2 YFSETQ.

The study, taken as a whole, reports: There were preferences for TRBV28, TRBJ1-2 and TRBJ2-5 in persistent disease.

These sequences were also reported in another study, on T cells in Graves' hyperthyroidism and ophthalmopathy. That source reports: The hyperthyroidism patients had all been newly diagnosed, and their disease duration was under 2 months. Their ages ranged from 18 to 65 years. The TCR CDR3 was amplified in a first-round RT-PCR using the HTBI primer set.

Material: peripheral blood mononuclear cells (PBMCs), obtained at new diagnosis, from a patient treated with antithyroid drugs. The chain uses TRBV5-1 and TRBJ2-2; 8 bases fit TRBD1. The clonotype comes from a man aged 40-49 years with Graves disease. The CDR3 region has the DNA TGCGCCAGCAGGTTACGACAGGGGTCCGGGGAGCTGTTTTTT. It translates to CASRLRQGSGELFF. The full variable domain, rest sourced from reference TRBV5-1 and TRBJ2-2, is KAGVTQTPRYLIKTRGQQVTLSCSPISGHRSVSWYQQTPGQGLQFLFEYFSETQRNKGNFPGRFSGRQFSNSRSEMNVSTLELGDSALYLCASRLRQGSGELFFGEGSRLTVL.